Below are 22 T cell receptor beta chains sequenced from a single sample in a study of cytomegalovirus exposure and HLA in healthy donors. The PCR was carried out with 60 Vbeta primers and 13 Jbeta primers. The repertoire was sequenced with immunoSEQ multiplex PCR; TCRdb's copy has only in-frame clones and lacks some. The data contain roughly 49,000 clones, around 85% of them singletons. Sequencing was carried out using PBMCs. These receptors came from a boy younger than 18 in good health and CMV-seropositive.

In this sample, this clone turned up a few times. V is TRBV7-2 and J is TRBJ1-4; D is ambiguous. V was trimmed by 1 base and J by 8 bases, leaving 14 bases between them. Germline assignment: CDR1 SGHTA and CDR2 FQGNSA. The CDR3 runs to 15 residues. CDR3 region: CASSLVPSVMEKLFF. The CDR3 DNA reads TGTGCCAGCAGCTTAGTTCCCTCAGTCATGGAAAAACTGTTTTTT. Full variable domain (rest looked up from reference TRBV7-2 and TRBJ1-4): GAGVSQSPSNKVTEKGKDVELRCDPISGHTALYWYRQSLGQGLEFLIYFQGNSAPDKSGLPSDRFSAERTGGSVSTLTIQRTQQEDSAVYLCASSLVPSVMEKLFFGSGTQLSVL.

A note on this clone: The same CDR3 also results from other DNA sequences found in this sample. This chain connects TRBV7-6 to TRBJ1-6; D is ambiguous. Germline V gives CDR1 SGHVS, CDR2 FNYEAQ. This CDR3 contains 13 residues. V was trimmed by 3 bases and J by 7 bases, leaving 7 bases between them. CDR3 in amino acids: CASSFWANSPLHF. For the CDR3, the DNA is TGTGCCAGCAGCTTTTGGGCGAATTCACCCCTCCACTTT.

V is TRBV6-5 and J is TRBJ2-7; D unclear. Germline V CDR1 and CDR2: MNHEY, SVGAGI. The CDR3 totals 13 residues. Trimming stripped 6 bases from V and 2 bases from J, with 11 bases between. The CDR3 loop reads CASRNPTTYEQYF. CDR3 DNA: TGTGCCAGCAGGAATCCTACTACCTACGAGCAGTACTTC.

The V gene is TRBV4-2, the J gene TRBJ2-5; TRBD2 agrees at 7 bases. This CDR3 contains 17 residues. The J segment lost 2 bases and the V segment lost 1 base, leaving 10 bases of the junction unmatched. Germline V CDR1 and CDR2: LGHNA, YNFKEQ. The CDR3 loop reads CASSQGHGGGVQETQYF. The CDR3 region has the DNA TGTGCCAGCAGCCAAGGGCATGGTGGGGGGGTACAAGAGACCCAGTACTTC.

This chain connects TRBV2 to TRBJ1-3; 7 positions agree with TRBD1. Germline V gene lookup returns CDR1 SNHLY and CDR2 FYNNEI. J was trimmed by 4 bases and V by 3 bases; bases with no gene match: 18. The CDR3 has 19 amino acids. CDR3 in DNA: TGTGCCAGCAGTGATACCTTGATGTTGAGGGGGCGAGCCGGAAACACCATATATTTT. It encodes CASSDTLMLRGRAGNTIYF.

The chain employs TRBV6-1 and TRBJ2-7; 9 nucleotides align to TRBD1. CDR3 size: 16 residues. Germline assignment: CDR1 MNHNS and CDR2 SASEGT. Trimming at V came to 0 bases and at J to 5 bases, leaving 8 bases not matched to a gene. CDR3 nucleotides: TGTGCCAGCAGTGAAGCTGGGGGACAGGGTTTCCACGAGCAGTACTTC. It codes for CASSEAGGQGFHEQYF.

The chain carries TRBV5-1 and TRBJ2-3, with 12 bases fitting TRBD2. After removal of 3 bases from V and 2 bases from J, the junction contained 13 bases not matched to a gene. Germline lookup yields CDR1 SGHRS and CDR2 YFSETQ. The CDR3 contains 19 residues. The CDR3 region is CASSSDGSTSGGNTDTQYF. CDR3 sequence (DNA): TGCGCCAGCAGCTCCGATGGGAGCACTAGCGGGGGGAACACAGATACGCAGTATTTT.

The J gene is TRBJ2-1, the V gene TRBV9; D uncertain. The CDR3 is 16 amino acids. V lost 2 bases and J lost 0, with 12 bases in between. Germline CDR1 SGDLS, CDR2 YYNGEE. The CDR3 DNA is TGTGCCAGCAGCGTCGCCCGAATTAGCTCCTACAATGAGCAGTTCTTC. Translated, it gives CASSVARISSYNEQFF.

On this clone: One end of the junction is discordant with germline, which a read error may explain. This chain links TRBV7-9 with TRBJ2-5; 8 bases line up with TRBD2. This CDR3 has 14 residues. The V gene's germline CDR1 is SEHNR and CDR2 FQNEAQ (reference sequence). The CDR3 loop reads CSSSLTSVVETQYF. The CDR3 DNA reads TGTTCCAGCAGCTTGACTAGCGTTGTAGAGACCCAGTACTTC.

The V gene is TRBV2, the J gene TRBJ2-3, with a weak D call TRBD1 (5 bases). The CDR3 length is 12 residues. Trimming cost V 7 bases and J 6 bases, with 11 bases left between them. Germline V gene lookup returns CDR1 SNHLY and CDR2 FYNNEI. The CDR3 reads CASTVGADTQYF. CDR3 bases: TGTGCCAGCACCGTAGGGGCGGATACGCAGTATTTT.

The CDR3 loop is CASSPRRGGVKETQYF. The CDR3 DNA reads TGTGCCAGCAGCCCGCGGCGGGGGGGGGTCAAAGAGACCCAGTACTTC. The chain has TRBV11-1 and TRBJ2-5, with TRBD2 matching 9 bases. The CDR3 length is 16 residues. J gave up 3 bases and V 5 bases, and 10 bases lay outside the gene matches. The germline V gene encodes CDR1 SGHAT and CDR2 FQDESV (reference sequence).

The V and J genes are TRBV7-9 and TRBJ1-2; maybe TRBD1 (5 bases). V lost 4 bases, J lost 8 bases, and 17 bases lay in between. This CDR3 has 14 amino acids. CDR1 and CDR2 from the germline V gene are SEHNR and FQNEAQ (reference sequence). CDR3 region: CASSSGDQGPGYTF. CDR3 nucleotide sequence: TGTGCCAGCAGCTCGGGCGACCAGGGCCCCGGCTACACCTTC. Using reference TRBV7-9 and TRBJ1-2 for the parts outside the CDR3, the full variable domain is DTGVSQNPRHKITKRGQNVTFRCDPISEHNRLYWYRQTLGQGPEFLTYFQNEAQLEKSRLLSDRFSAERPKGSFSTLEIQRTEQGDSAMYLCASSSGDQGPGYTFGSGTRLTVV.

This sequence joins TRBV19 and TRBJ2-5; TRBD1 might be the D (5 bases). Germline-derived CDR1 and CDR2 are LNHDA and SQIVND (reference sequence). The V and J ends lost 10 bases and 9 bases respectively, with 15 bases between them. The CDR3 totals 11 residues. The CDR3 DNA sequence: TGTGCCACCACTCAGGGTGGAGCCCAGTACTTC. It yields the protein CATTQGGAQYF.

The chain uses TRBV2 and TRBJ2-5; TRBD2 matches at 11 bases. The J call may be wrong; the DNA end is better matched by TRBJ2-7. Per germline, CDR1 SNHLY and CDR2 FYNNEI. The CDR3 runs 14 residues. The CDR3 DNA sequence: TGTGCCAGCAGGACTAGCGGGAACTCCTACGAGCAGTACTTC. This codes for CASRTSGNSYEQYF.

The chain combines TRBV4-1 with TRBJ1-2; 7 bases are a match to TRBD1. The junction had 4 bases not matched to a gene; V was cut back by 0 bases and J by 3 bases. Germline CDR1 is MGHRA and CDR2 is YSYEKL. The CDR3 runs 15 residues. The CDR3 DNA reads as TGCGCCAGCAGCCAAGAAACGGGACAGTACTATGGCTACACCTTC. It is translated as CASSQETGQYYGYTF.

This sequence joins TRBV7-2 and TRBJ2-3; D is undetermined. V shed 6 bases and J shed 7 bases, with 14 bases lying between them. The CDR3 consists of 13 residues. CDR1 SGHTA and CDR2 FQGNSA come from the germline V gene. CDR3 sequence (DNA): TGTGCCAGCAGTCTTATTTCGCGTAATACGCAGTATTTT. It codes for CASSLISRNTQYF. Together with reference TRBV7-2 and TRBJ2-3, the CDR3 gives the full variable domain: GAGVSQSPSNKVTEKGKDVELRCDPISGHTALYWYRQSLGQGLEFLIYFQGNSAPDKSGLPSDRFSAERTGGSVSTLTIQRTQQEDSAVYLCASSLISRNTQYFGPGTRLTVL.

This chain links TRBV10-3 with TRBJ2-1; 7 positions match TRBD1. The trim removed 2 bases at V and 9 bases at J, leaving 7 bases unmatched. The CDR3 has 14 amino acids. Germline V gene data show CDR1 as ENHRY and CDR2 as SYGVKD. CDR3 coding DNA: TGTGCCATCAGTGAGGAGAGGGGGCTGAGTGAGCAGTTCTTC. Its protein product is CAISEERGLSEQFF.

A note on this clone: A read error may produce the germline difference seen at one junction end. The gene calls are TRBV7-9 and TRBJ2-4; D call uncertain. Germline lookup yields CDR1 SEHNR and CDR2 FQNEAQ (reference sequence). This CDR3 comprises 12 residues. CDR3: CSSSSHFNIQYF. The CDR3 DNA is TGTTCCAGCAGCTCTCACTTCAACATTCAGTACTTC. The full variable domain, rest sourced from reference TRBV7-9 and TRBJ2-4, is DTGVSQNPRHKITKRGQNVTFRCDPISEHNRLYWYRQTLGQGPEFLTYFQNEAQLEKSRLLSDRFSAERPKGSFSTLEIQRTEQGDSAMYLCSSSSHFNIQYFGAGTRLSVL.

The chain employs TRBV27 and TRBJ2-3, with 10 positions matching TRBD2. CDR1 and CDR2 (germline): MNHEY, SMNVEV (reference sequence). Losses at the gene ends were 10 bases for V and 5 bases for J; bases not matched to a gene: 9. This CDR3 spans 14 amino acids. The CDR3 loop reads CATASGGAIDTQYF. The CDR3 bases are TGTGCCACCGCAAGCGGGGGGGCCATAGATACGCAGTATTTT.

This CDR3 reads CASSHPGLVTGELFF. In DNA form, the CDR3 reads TGTGCCAGCAGCCACCCAGGGTTAGTCACCGGGGAGCTGTTTTTT. V gene TRBV7-8 combines with J gene TRBJ2-2; weak D call: TRBD1 (5 bases). Trimming cost V 5 bases and J 4 bases, with 14 bases left between them. The germline gives CDR1 SGHVS, CDR2 FQNEAQ. The CDR3 spans 15 residues.

V and J are TRBV7-8 and TRBJ2-5; TRBD1 matches 10 bases. The J segment lost 4 bases and the V segment lost 8 bases, leaving 4 bases of the junction unmatched. The CDR3 is 13 residues long. The germline V gene has CDR1 SGHVS and CDR2 FQNEAQ. The CDR3 loop reads CASLRDRGETQYF. Here the CDR3 DNA reads TGTGCCAGCCTCCGGGACAGGGGAGAGACCCAGTACTTC.

The chain has TRBV5-1 and TRBJ2-1; 12 bases are a match to TRBD2. The length of the CDR3 is 20 residues. Germline V gives CDR1 SGHRS, CDR2 YFSETQ. V lost 4 bases, J lost 6 bases, and 20 bases stayed unmatched. The CDR3 bases are TGCGCCAGCAGCGGGGAGGGGACCTCTAGGACTAGCGGGGTGGTCAATGAGCAGTTCTTC. Protein sequence: CASSGEGTSRTSGVVNEQFF.